This T cell receptor beta chain appears in the sequencing data of a study of blood T cell repertoires in COVID-19 (dated by TCRdb to the early 2020s). As for the study more broadly: Samples covering the acute and convalescent phases of COVID-19 were provided by collaborators in the United States, Italy and Spain. Nearly every sample came with metadata listing a de-identified subject ID, COVID-19 status, age in years and sex. The dataset comprised deeply sampled blood TCRbeta repertoires from subjects exposed to, actively infected with, or recovered from COVID-19. A freely available public database, intended as a resource for researchers studying the immune response to SARS-CoV-2, is where the repertoires were released. The samples were drawn from two sources: the first 160 participants of the ongoing ImmuneRACE study, and 1,200 or so subjects contributed by 6 global collaborators. Where available, HLA class I and class II types were taken from metadata supplied by the sample provider and were not determined by assay-based typing. The material from the prospective study consisted of cDNA or gDNA derived from T cells, B-cell-depleted T cells, or PBMCs.

About this clone itself: The clone's antigen remains unknown. Within one base of it there is no much larger clone, and no base qualities were kept.

CDR1 SNHLY and CDR2 FYNNEI are derived from the germline V gene. The CDR3 numbers 14 residues from cysteine through phenylalanine. The kept DNA is CDR3 alone, 42 bases in frame from the first base. Trimming takes 5 bases off V and 1 base off J; junction bases not matched to a gene: 2. On the study overall, not on this receptor specifically: Clinical and demographic metadata were provided uncurated, with the amount varying by source and participant.

Collaborating institutions collected whole blood in K2EDTA tubes following their own protocols. For TCRbeta analysis, collaborator samples were shipped as frozen whole blood, as isolated PBMCs, or as DNA extracted from either sample type. TCRbeta CDR3 regions were amplified from genomic DNA by means of the immunoSEQ Assay, a bias-controlled multiplex PCR. Processing in the source paper ran as follows. The number of nucleated cells in each sample was estimated from the amplification of reference gene primers within the assay. Sequence reads were collapsed and filtered to measure the absolute abundance of every unique TCRbeta CDR3 rearrangement. For each sample, productive Simpson clonality was calculated by taking the square root of Simpson's diversity index across productive rearrangements. Imported from immuneACCESS, the table was reduced by TCRdb to in-frame sequences with V and J called. These copies leave out some clones; in studies compared against another copy, an unresolved V gene accounts for under half, and the cause of the remainder is not known. V and J calls and clone size follow that table, whereas D and trimming were derived from the DNA. The sample contains roughly 130,000 clones, around 90% of them found a single time. More than 9% of the sample lies in the top ten.

Sample: peripheral blood. Here the chain combines TRBV2 and TRBJ1-5; 7 junctional bases match TRBD1. The TCR was taken from a man aged 55-75 years with active or convalescent COVID-19. Here the CDR3 is given as CASSSQGSNQPQHF. The nucleotide sequence is given as TGTGCCAGCAGTTCACAGGGGAGCAATCAGCCCCAGCATTTT.